The 30 T cell receptor beta chains listed next were all sequenced from one sample in a study of T cells in tumors after PD-1 blockade. Sequencing was performed with immunoSEQ multiplex PCR; in TCRdb, only in-frame clones are kept and a portion is missing. The data contain 6,500 to 9,500 clones, 60% to 80% of them singletons. The sequencing here drew on tumor tissue, taken after anti-PD-1 treatment. These receptors originate from a human donor with basal cell carcinoma.

The chain links TRBV6-5 to TRBJ1-2, with D perhaps TRBD1 (6 bases). CDR1 and CDR2 from the germline V gene are MNHEY and SVGAGI. Between the trimmed V and J ends, which lost 4 bases and 2 bases, there was a span of 14 bases. The CDR3 sequence is 15 residues long. The CDR3 nucleotides read TGTGCCAGCAGTTTTTCGACAGGAGTAAACTATGGCTACACCTTC. Protein product: CASSFSTGVNYGYTF.

The chain joins TRBV29-1 to TRBJ2-3; D gene uncertain. V was clipped by 0 bases and J by 0 bases, with 10 bases between them. Germline CDR1 SQVTM, CDR2 ANQGSEA. The CDR3 is 15 amino acids. The CDR3 reads CSVEDVVTSTDTQYF. The CDR3 DNA reads TGCAGCGTTGAAGACGTGGTGACTAGCACAGATACGCAGTATTTT.

The rearrangement uses TRBV7-3 and TRBJ2-3; no definite D call. V lost 5 bases to trimming and J lost 2 bases, with 11 bases between them. Germline V lookup: CDR1 SGHTA, CDR2 FQGTGA. The CDR3 loop spans 14 amino acids. This CDR3 is CASSPQPSTDTQYF. CDR3 DNA: TGTGCCAGCAGCCCCCAACCCTCCACAGATACGCAGTATTTT.

About this clone itself: The junction shows a germline mismatch at one end, possibly a read error. J is TRBJ2-5 and V is TRBV7-2; the D call may be TRBD1 or TRBD2 (6 bases each). This CDR3 is built from 14 residues. The germline V gene encodes CDR1 SGHTA and CDR2 FQGNSA. CDR3 coding DNA: TGTGCCAGCAGCTTAACGGGGGCCCAAGAGAGCCAGTACTTC. Encoded protein: CASSLTGAQESQYF.

This chain links TRBV7-9 with TRBJ2-1; 12 bases are shared with TRBD2. The length of the CDR3 is 16 residues. Trimming took 5 bases from V and 8 from J; bases not matched to a gene: 10. Germline V gene lookup returns CDR1 SEHNR and CDR2 FQNEAQ (reference sequence). CDR3 in DNA: TGTGCCAGCAGCGCCCGTAGGACTAGCGGGGCCGATGAGCAGTTCTTC. Its translation: CASSARRTSGADEQFF.

V usage is TRBV5-1 and J usage is TRBJ1-1, with D perhaps TRBD1 (5 bases). CDR3 length: 13 amino acids. V was cut by 2 bases and J by 1 base, with 6 bases left in between. Germline CDR1 reads SGHRS; CDR2 reads YFSETQ. CDR3 in DNA: TGCGCCAGCAGCTTTAGGGGGAACACTGAAGCTTTCTTT. Its protein is CASSFRGNTEAFF.

This clone was observed a single time. This chain connects TRBV9 to TRBJ2-7, with 11 bases aligning to TRBD2. The length of the CDR3 is 16 residues. V shed 3 bases, J shed 4 bases, and the junction held 9 bases outside the gene matches. Germline CDR1 and CDR2: SGDLS and YYNGEE. The chain's CDR3 is CASSATPLAGVYEQYF. The DNA for the CDR3 is TGTGCCAGCAGCGCTACCCCACTAGCGGGAGTATACGAGCAGTACTTC.

CDR3 protein: CASSIGLAGDPNYEQYF. CDR3 coding DNA: TGTGCCAGCAGCATAGGACTAGCGGGAGATCCAAACTACGAGCAGTACTTC. V is TRBV5-4 and J is TRBJ2-7, with TRBD2 matching over 13 bases. The germline V gene encodes CDR1 SGHNT and CDR2 YYREEE (reference sequence). The CDR3 is 17 amino acids. V dropped 4 bases and J dropped 3; count of bases not matched to a gene: 10. The variable domain in full, with the rest retrieved from reference TRBV5-4 and TRBJ2-7, is ETGVTQSPTHLIKTRGQQVTLRCSSQSGHNTVSWYQQALGQGPQFIFQYYREEENGRGNFPPRFSGLQFPNYSSELNVNALELDDSALYLCASSIGLAGDPNYEQYFGPGTRLTVT.

This rearrangement joins TRBV6-5 to TRBJ2-2; D not resolved. The ends were cut back, 7 bases at V and 7 bases at J, with 19 bases in the middle. This CDR3 region has 15 residues. From germline, CDR1 is MNHEY and CDR2 SVGAGI. The CDR3 coding sequence is TGTGCCAGCACCGCTCTCCGAGACGGTGGCGGGGAGCTGTTTTTT. Protein: CASTALRDGGGELFF.

The chain joins TRBV7-9 to TRBJ2-1; 10 bases line up with TRBD2. With V trimmed by 4 bases and J by 8 bases, 5 bases remained unmatched. Germline values: CDR1 SEHNR, CDR2 FQNEAQ (reference sequence). The CDR3 covers 14 residues. CDR3 nucleotide sequence: TGTGCCAGCAGCTCTAGCGGGAGTTTCGATGAGCAGTTCTTC. Amino acids: CASSSSGSFDEQFF. Filled out from reference TRBV7-9 and TRBJ2-1, the complete variable domain reads DTGVSQNPRHKITKRGQNVTFRCDPISEHNRLYWYRQTLGQGPEFLTYFQNEAQLEKSRLLSDRFSAERPKGSFSTLEIQRTEQGDSAMYLCASSSSGSFDEQFFGPGTRLTVL.

The genes are TRBV7-2 and TRBJ2-7; TRBD2 matches 12 bases. V shed 6 bases and J 2 bases; nucleotides not matched to a gene: 5. Per the germline V gene, CDR1 is SGHTA and CDR2 is FQGNSA. The CDR3 consists of 15 residues. The CDR3 DNA is TGTGCCAGCAGTCCTAGCGGGGGGGCCACCTACGAGCAGTACTTC. Encoded protein: CASSPSGGATYEQYF.

Judged by abundance, this clone is medium-sized (0.01 to 0.1%). The J gene is TRBJ1-6, the V gene TRBV6-4; TRBD1 might be the D (5 bases). The CDR3 length is 15 residues. V lost 5 bases to trimming and J lost 5 bases, with 13 bases between them. Germline lookup yields CDR1 MRHNA and CDR2 SNTAGT. For the CDR3, the DNA is TGTGCCAGCAGTCTCTCCATGGGGGATAATTCACCCCTCCACTTT. It translates to CASSLSMGDNSPLHF.

The chain carries TRBV29-1 and TRBJ2-2; 13 nucleotides line up with TRBD2. Unmatched junction bases numbered 5, after V lost 0 bases and J lost 1 base. The germline gives CDR1 SQVTM, CDR2 ANQGSEA. This CDR3 region has 18 residues. CDR3 amino acids: CSVEDLGLAGQNTGELFF. CDR3 nucleotide sequence: TGCAGCGTTGAAGATCTGGGACTAGCGGGGCAGAACACCGGGGAGCTGTTTTTT.

The V call is TRBV9, the J call TRBJ2-3; 12 bases align to TRBD2. Germline lookup yields CDR1 SGDLS and CDR2 YYNGEE. With V trimmed by 3 bases and J by 6 bases, 11 bases remained unmatched. The CDR3 is 17 residues long. DNA of the CDR3: TGTGCCAGCAGCGAACAATCTAGCGGGGGGGCCGGGGATACGCAGTATTTT. It yields the protein CASSEQSSGGAGDTQYF.

This sequence joins TRBV6-1 and TRBJ2-2, with TRBD2 matching 8 bases. CDR1 and CDR2 from the germline V gene are MNHNS and SASEGT. The CDR3 consists of 14 residues. Germline trimming cut 6 bases from V and 9 bases from J; bases unmatched to any gene: 9. CDR3 in DNA: TGTGCCAGCAGCCCCCGGGGGGGTTTCCGGGAGCTGTTTTTT. Its protein product is CASSPRGGFRELFF.

The rearrangement joins TRBV2 to TRBJ2-2; TRBD1 aligns across 7 bases. J was trimmed by 2 bases and V by 4 bases; bases with no gene match: 7. The CDR3 runs to 16 residues. Germline assignment: CDR1 SNHLY and CDR2 FYNNEI. The CDR3 region has the DNA TGTGCCAGCAGTGTCGAGGGGGCGCAAAACACCGGGGAGCTGTTTTTT. As protein: CASSVEGAQNTGELFF.

This clone was counted once. The J gene is TRBJ1-5, the V gene TRBV9, with D unresolved. Trimming took 4 bases from V and 1 from J, leaving 9 bases between them. The CDR3 sequence is 14 residues long. Germline V lookup: CDR1 SGDLS, CDR2 YYNGEE. The CDR3 loop reads CASSYGESNQPQHF. DNA of the CDR3: TGTGCCAGCAGCTATGGGGAAAGCAATCAGCCCCAGCATTTT.

J is TRBJ2-4 and V is TRBV7-9; a possible D gene is TRBD1 (5 bases). The CDR3 runs 14 residues. Trimming took 2 bases from V and 6 from J, leaving 11 bases between them. Looked up from germline, CDR1 is SEHNR and CDR2 is FQNEAQ (reference sequence). CDR3 in DNA: TGTGCCAGCAGCTTACTTGACAGTCTAAACATTCAGTACTTC. The encoded protein is CASSLLDSLNIQYF.

This chain connects TRBV10-3 to TRBJ2-7; 10 nucleotides line up with TRBD2. Germline trimming cut 5 bases from V and 7 bases from J; bases unmatched to any gene: 14. The germline V gene encodes CDR1 ENHRY and CDR2 SYGVKD. The CDR3 covers 16 residues. CDR3 sequence (DNA): TGTGCCATCAGTCGGACTAGCGGCCGCTCCGGGGGAGAGCAGTACTTC. This gives the protein CAISRTSGRSGGEQYF.

Points on this clone: The sample contains more than one DNA sequence encoding this CDR3. V is TRBV18 and J is TRBJ2-7; D ambiguous. The CDR3 covers 16 residues. With 3 bases removed from V and 0 bases from J, the gap between germline ends came to 15 bases. CDR1 and CDR2 (germline): KGHSH, LQKENI. The CDR3 DNA follows: TGTGCCAGCTCACCGTGGGAACAGCACCTCTCCTACGAGCAGTACTTC. Protein product: CASSPWEQHLSYEQYF. The variable domain in full, with the rest retrieved from reference TRBV18 and TRBJ2-7, is NAGVMQNPRHLVRRRGQEARLRCSPMKGHSHVYWYRQLPEEGLKFMVYLQKENIIDESGMPKERFSAEFPKEGPSILRIQQVVRGDSAAYFCASSPWEQHLSYEQYFGPGTRLTVT.

The chain links TRBV13 to TRBJ2-2; a weak D match, TRBD1 (5 bases). Germline CDR1 is PRHDT and CDR2 is FYEKMQ (reference sequence). CDR3 length: 17 amino acids. Between the trimmed V and J ends, which lost 0 bases and 2 bases, there was a span of 13 bases. In DNA, the CDR3 is TGTGCCAGCAGCTTAGGCCCCGGTAGGGGAAACACCGGGGAGCTGTTTTTT. Translation: CASSLGPGRGNTGELFF.

V usage is TRBV5-1 and J usage is TRBJ2-1; D is possibly TRBD1 (6 bases). CDR1 is SGHRS, CDR2 YFSETQ, per germline. This CDR3 has 14 residues. Trimming left V 4 bases short and J 1 base short, with 9 bases between. Here the CDR3 reads CASSRQGSYNEQFF. CDR3 DNA sequence: TGCGCCAGCAGCAGGCAGGGGTCCTACAATGAGCAGTTCTTC.

The CDR3 region is CASSETARGYTF. In DNA, the CDR3 is TGTGCCAGCAGCGAAACGGCGCGTGGCTACACCTTC. The chain links TRBV2 to TRBJ1-2, with no clear D. Germline CDR1 is SNHLY and CDR2 is FYNNEI. Trimming pared 6 bases from V and 7 bases from J, leaving 12 bases between. The CDR3 length is 12 residues.

The V and J genes are TRBV4-1 and TRBJ2-7; TRBD2 matches at 9 bases. V dropped 1 base and J dropped 2; count of bases not matched to a gene: 6. The CDR3 spans 16 residues. In germline, CDR1 is MGHRA, CDR2 YSYEKL. The CDR3 region is CASSQVNSGGPYEQYF. CDR3 nucleotides: TGCGCCAGCAGCCAAGTTAATAGCGGGGGTCCCTACGAGCAGTACTTC.

This chain uses TRBV7-3 with TRBJ1-1; D unclear. CDR3 length: 13 amino acids. V was cut by 1 base and J by 4 bases, with 7 bases left in between. Germline lookup yields CDR1 SGHTA and CDR2 FQGTGA. The CDR3 loop reads CASSLSVGTEAFF. For the CDR3, the DNA is TGTGCCAGCAGCTTAAGTGTGGGCACTGAAGCTTTCTTT. The full variable domain, completed using reference TRBV7-3 and TRBJ1-1, is GAGVSQTPSNKVTEKGKYVELRCDPISGHTALYWYRQSLGQGPEFLIYFQGTGAADDSGLPNDRFFAVRPEGSVSTLKIQRTERGDSAVYLCASSLSVGTEAFFGQGTRLTVV.

This clone was observed once. This chain connects TRBV4-3 to TRBJ1-2, with D tentatively TRBD1 (6 bases). The V end was cut by 0 bases, the J end by 5 bases, with 16 bases between. Germline V gene lookup returns CDR1 LGHNA and CDR2 YSLEER. CDR3 length: 16 residues. The CDR3 spells CASSQDFEQGRYGYTF. Here the CDR3 DNA reads TGCGCCAGCAGCCAAGACTTCGAGCAGGGGCGGTATGGCTACACCTTC.

The chain employs TRBV27 and TRBJ2-7, with 8 bases identical to TRBD1. The length of the CDR3 is 13 residues. The V segment lost 5 bases and the J segment 2 bases; nucleotides outside the gene matches: 2. Germline V lookup: CDR1 MNHEY, CDR2 SMNVEV (reference sequence). CDR3 DNA: TGTGCCAGCAGTACAGGGGGAACCTACGAGCAGTACTTC. It yields the protein CASSTGGTYEQYF.

The V call is TRBV5-4, the J call TRBJ1-1, with a possible D match to TRBD1 (6 bases). V was pared by 4 bases and J by 4 bases, with 11 bases between. The CDR3 sequence is 13 residues long. Germline V lookup: CDR1 SGHNT, CDR2 YYREEE (reference sequence). In DNA, the CDR3 is TGTGCCAGCAGCCAGGACAGCTCCACTGAAGCTTTCTTT. Protein: CASSQDSSTEAFF.

This clone showed up just a few times. The chain has TRBV29-1 and TRBJ1-3; D gene ambiguous. CDR3 length: 15 amino acids. Trimming removed 6 bases at V and 0 bases at J, with 15 bases between. Germline V gene sequence: CDR1 SQVTM, CDR2 ANQGSEA. The CDR3 spells CSVTYTALSGNTIYF. The CDR3 DNA follows: TGCAGCGTCACATACACGGCGCTCTCTGGAAACACCATATATTTT.

V and J are TRBV10-3 and TRBJ2-3; weak D call: TRBD2 (6 bases). The CDR3 extends over 13 amino acids. From germline, CDR1 is ENHRY and CDR2 SYGVKD. Deletions cut 6 bases from V and 4 bases from J, with 11 bases between. The CDR3 region has the DNA TGTGCCATCAGCGGGCCGGGGGCAGATACGCAGTATTTT. As protein: CAISGPGADTQYF.